The clone carrying this T cell receptor (beta chain) has more than one count but fewer than ten. TCRdb processed the reads anew with MiXCR; each CDR3 protein has one entry. In the table there are about 250,000 distinct CDR3 sequences, approximately 13% of which are singletons. This sample is drawn from a study of T cell repertoires in cytomegalovirus infection. Germline CDR1 is MGHRA and CDR2 is YSYEKL. The CDR3 sequence is 15 residues long. V lost 7 bases, J lost 5 bases, and 19 bases lay in between. Sequencing was carried out using PBMCs. This TCR derives from a human donor in good health (CMV status not recorded). Some clones in this sample may be carry-over from other donors' samples. The chain combines TRBV4-1 with TRBJ2-3; D ambiguous. CDR3 bases: TGCGCCAGCACCCCAAGAGGACCCTTGGAAGATACGCAGTATTTT. As protein: CASTPRGPLEDTQYF.